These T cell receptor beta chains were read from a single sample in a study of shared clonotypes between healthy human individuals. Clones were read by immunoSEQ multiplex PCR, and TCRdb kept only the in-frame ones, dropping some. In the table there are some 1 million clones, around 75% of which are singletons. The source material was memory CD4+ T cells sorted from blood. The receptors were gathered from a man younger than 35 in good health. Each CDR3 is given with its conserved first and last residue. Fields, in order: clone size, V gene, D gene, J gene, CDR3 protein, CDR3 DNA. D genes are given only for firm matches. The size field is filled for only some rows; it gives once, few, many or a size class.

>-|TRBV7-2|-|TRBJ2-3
CASSLGASTRTDTQYF
TGTGCCAGCAGCTTAGGGGCTAGCACCCGCACAGATACGCAGTATTTT
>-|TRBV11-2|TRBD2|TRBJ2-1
CASSPSGPYNEQFF
TGTGCCAGCAGCCCTAGCGGGCCTTACAATGAGCAGTTCTTC
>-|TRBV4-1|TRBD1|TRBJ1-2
CASSQWTGSYTF
TGCGCCAGCAGTCAGTGGACAGGTAGCTACACCTTC
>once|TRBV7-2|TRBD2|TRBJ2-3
CASSSRTSGSGGTQYF
TGTGCCAGCAGTTCTAGGACTAGCGGGAGTGGTGGTACGCAGTATTTT
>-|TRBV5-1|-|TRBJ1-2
CASGRGQLNYGYTF
TGCGCCAGCGGGAGAGGGCAGCTTAACTATGGCTACACCTTC
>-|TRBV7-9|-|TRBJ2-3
CASNPGVGDTQYF
TGTGCCAGCAACCCCGGGGTGGGAGATACGCAGTATTTT
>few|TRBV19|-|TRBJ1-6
CATGGSYNSPLHF
TGTGCCACCGGGGGCTCCTATAATTCACCCCTCCACTTT
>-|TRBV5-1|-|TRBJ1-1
CASSLGFGGLGNTEAFF
TGCGCCAGCAGCTTGGGGTTTGGGGGGCTGGGGAACACTGAAGCTTTCTTT
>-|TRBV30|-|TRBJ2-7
CAWSDKTFSYEQYF
TGTGCCTGGAGCGATAAGACATTTTCCTACGAGCAGTACTTC
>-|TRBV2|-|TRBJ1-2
CASGRDPVDYTF
TGTGCCAGCGGACGGGACCCCGTGGACTACACCTTC
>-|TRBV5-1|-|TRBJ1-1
CASSPGRENTEAFF
TGCGCCAGCAGCCCGGGACGGGAGAACACTGAAGCTTTCTTT
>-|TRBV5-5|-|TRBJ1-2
CASSLAGTDGYTF
TGTGCCAGCAGCTTGGCTGGGACGGATGGCTACACCTTC
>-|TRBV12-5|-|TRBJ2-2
CASGLLSGHYTGELFF
TGTGCTAGTGGTTTGCTATCGGGACACTACACCGGGGAGCTGTTTTTT
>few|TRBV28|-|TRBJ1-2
CASRPLNRQFTDGYTF
TGTGCCAGCAGACCCCTAAACCGCCAGTTTACGGATGGCTACACCTTC
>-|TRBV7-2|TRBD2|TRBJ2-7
CASSPQGSGGEEQYF
TGTGCCAGCAGCCCCCAAGGATCGGGGGGAGAAGAGCAGTACTTC
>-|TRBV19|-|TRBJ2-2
CASGLRHTGELFF
TGTGCCAGTGGTCTCAGGCACACCGGGGAGCTGTTTTTT
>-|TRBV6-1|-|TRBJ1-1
CASSAIGLINTEAFF
TGTGCCAGCAGTGCTATCGGGCTGATTAACACTGAAGCTTTCTTT
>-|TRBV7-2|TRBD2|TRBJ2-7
CASSPHREAYEQYF
TGTGCCAGCAGCCCACACCGGGAGGCCTACGAGCAGTACTTC
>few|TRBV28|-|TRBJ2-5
CASSDTGGETQYF
TGTGCCAGCAGTGACACCGGGGGAGAGACCCAGTACTTC
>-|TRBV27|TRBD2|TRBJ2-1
CASHSGGSYNEQFF
TGTGCCAGCCATAGCGGGGGCTCCTACAATGAGCAGTTCTTC
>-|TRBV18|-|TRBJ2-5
CASSPPGMRTETQYF
TGTGCCAGCTCACCACCCGGTATGAGGACGGAGACCCAGTACTTC